Listed below are T cell receptor beta chains from one sample, sequenced in a study of OX40 agonist ivuxolimab in advanced cancers. The assay was immunoSEQ multiplex PCR, and TCRdb's table has in-frame clones only and misses some. The table records about 37,000 clones, 60% to 80% of them present only once. The sequenced sample was CD4+ or CD8+ T cells sorted from blood, obtained in a trial of the OX40 agonist ivuxolimab. The source is an adult with an advanced solid tumor such as melanoma, head and neck, liver or kidney cancer. Each CDR3 is given with its conserved first and last residue. D genes are given only for firm matches. Rows give clone size only sometimes, using once, few, many, or a class for an expanded clone.

clone size,J gene,V gene,CDR3 length,D gene,CDR3 DNA,CDR3 protein
NA,TRBJ1-6,TRBV19,16,TRBD1,TGTGCCAGTAGTCGACAGGGGGCCAGCGGCAATTCACCCCTCCACTTT,CASSRQGASGNSPLHF
NA,TRBJ2-4,TRBV19,18,TRBD2,TGTGCCAGTAGGTTGGGGGGACTAGCGGGTTTGGGCAAAAACATTCAGTACTTC,CASRLGGLAGLGKNIQYF
NA,TRBJ2-3,TRBV7-9,15,NA,TGTGCCAGCAGCTTAGAAAGAGGAGGGGAAGATACGCAGTATTTT,CASSLERGGEDTQYF
NA,TRBJ2-1,TRBV11-2,12,NA,TGTGCCAGCAGCCATAGGTACAATGAGCAGTTCTTC,CASSHRYNEQFF
NA,TRBJ2-6,TRBV19,15,NA,TGTGCCAGTTTGGCGGGCCGATCTGGGGCCAACGTCCTGACTTTC,CASLAGRSGANVLTF
NA,TRBJ2-7,TRBV27,14,NA,TGTGCCAGCAGTTATAAGCTTACCTCCTACGAGCAGTACTTC,CASSYKLTSYEQYF
NA,TRBJ1-1,TRBV4-1,14,NA,TGCGCCAGCAGCGGGATACTGAAGAACACTGAAGCTTTCTTT,CASSGILKNTEAFF
NA,TRBJ2-3,TRBV9,15,TRBD2,TGTGCCAGCAGCCCAGAAGCGGGGGGGGCAGATACGCAGTATTTT,CASSPEAGGADTQYF
NA,TRBJ1-1,TRBV7-3,15,NA,TGTGCCAGCAGCGGACAGACAGGAATTAACACTGAAGCTTTCTTT,CASSGQTGINTEAFF
NA,TRBJ2-7,TRBV27,15,NA,TGTGCCAGCAGTTTGGGGCAGGGGGGACCCTACGAGCAGTACTTC,CASSLGQGGPYEQYF
NA,TRBJ1-2,TRBV6-6,13,NA,TGTGCCAGCATCTCATTTAGTAACTATGGCTACACCTTC,CASISFSNYGYTF
NA,TRBJ2-7,TRBV6-5,12,TRBD1,TGTGCCAGCAGTAACCCTCCGGGACAGCCTAGCTTC,CASSNPPGQPSF
NA,TRBJ2-7,TRBV11-2,12,NA,TGTGCCAGCAGCCAGTCCGCCTACGAGCAGTACTTC,CASSQSAYEQYF
NA,TRBJ1-4,TRBV9,15,NA,TGTGCCAGCAGCGTAGCGGGGGGCACTAATGAAAAACTGTTTTTT,CASSVAGGTNEKLFF
NA,TRBJ1-6,TRBV7-2,15,TRBD1,TGTGCCAGCAGCCAAACGACAGGGCGTAATTCACCCCTCCACTTT,CASSQTTGRNSPLHF
NA,TRBJ2-3,TRBV11-3,15,NA,TGTGCCAGCAGCTCCGACGGTACTAGCACAGATACGCAGTATTTT,CASSSDGTSTDTQYF
NA,TRBJ2-1,TRBV2,12,NA,TGTGCCAGCAGTGAGTATGGGCTTATCCAGTTCTTC,CASSEYGLIQFF
NA,TRBJ1-1,TRBV5-4,13,NA,TGTGCCAGCAGCCGCGGAGAGGATTTGGGAGCTTTCTTT,CASSRGEDLGAFF
NA,TRBJ2-1,TRBV7-2,13,NA,TGTGCCAGCAGCCTCCGACCCTACAATGAGCAGTTCTTC,CASSLRPYNEQFF
NA,TRBJ2-1,TRBV2,14,NA,TGTGCCAGTCTTCGGGACGGATACTACAATGAGCAGTTCTTC,CASLRDGYYNEQFF
NA,TRBJ2-6,TRBV30,13,NA,TGTGCCTGGAGGGACTCTGGGGCCAACGTCCTGACTTTC,CAWRDSGANVLTF
NA,TRBJ2-2,TRBV6-9,12,NA,TGTGCCAGCATACAGGGTGACGGGGAGCTGTTTTTT,CASIQGDGELFF
once,TRBJ1-6,TRBV27,15,NA,TGTGCCAGCCGACGGGACCTCTCCTATAATTCACCCCTCCACTTT,CASRRDLSYNSPLHF
NA,TRBJ1-1,TRBV18,14,NA,TGTGCCAGCTCACCTTTACAGGGGAACACTGAAGCTTTCTTT,CASSPLQGNTEAFF
NA,TRBJ1-2,TRBV5-1,15,NA,TGCGCCAGCAGCCCCGGACACGGGGTGGACTATGGCTACACCTTC,CASSPGHGVDYGYTF
NA,TRBJ2-1,TRBV30,15,TRBD2,TGTGCCTGGACGGGCCTAGCGGGAGTTCCCAATGAGCAGTTCTTC,CAWTGLAGVPNEQFF
few,TRBJ1-1,TRBV19,12,TRBD1,TGTGCCAGTAGAGGACAGGTCGGTAGAGCTTTCTTT,CASRGQVGRAFF
NA,TRBJ2-3,TRBV11-2,14,NA,TGTGCCAGCAGCGCCAGGGACTTCACAGATACGCAGTATTTT,CASSARDFTDTQYF
NA,TRBJ2-7,TRBV5-1,12,NA,TGCGCCAGCAGCCGCGACAGCTACGAGCAGTACTTC,CASSRDSYEQYF
NA,TRBJ2-7,TRBV7-6,13,TRBD2,TGTGCCAGCAAACTAGCGGGAGGCTACGAGCAGTACTTC,CASKLAGGYEQYF
few,TRBJ1-4,TRBV6-6,15,NA,TGTGCCAGCAATCTCAGGGGTTACGTGAATGAAAAACTGTTTTTT,CASNLRGYVNEKLFF
NA,TRBJ2-1,TRBV19,17,TRBD2,TGTGCCAGTAGTATAGGAGCGGGAGTAGTTTCCTACAATGAGCAGTTCTTC,CASSIGAGVVSYNEQFF
few,TRBJ1-1,TRBV7-9,13,NA,TGTGCCAGCAGCTTAAACACGAACACTGAAGCTTTCTTT,CASSLNTNTEAFF
NA,TRBJ2-3,TRBV9,16,NA,TGTGCCAGCAGCGTAGTGCTGGGGGCAGGAATGGATACGCAGTATTTT,CASSVVLGAGMDTQYF
few,TRBJ2-5,TRBV7-8,14,NA,TGTGCCAGCAGCTTAGTGGGATCACAAGAGACCCAGTACTTC,CASSLVGSQETQYF
NA,TRBJ2-7,TRBV5-1,16,NA,TGCGCCAGCAGCGCCGGACCGCAGGGCGTTCTCCACGAGCAGTACTTC,CASSAGPQGVLHEQYF